This is a list of T cell receptor beta chains from one sample in a study of cytomegalovirus exposure and HLA in healthy donors. Generated by immunoSEQ multiplex PCR, the TCRdb table keeps only in-frame clones and is missing some. This sample has 50,000 or so clones, with about 67% found just once. Sequencing was performed on PBMCs. Receptors originate from a middle-aged man in good health and CMV-seropositive. CDR3s include the opening cysteine and the closing phenylalanine or tryptophan. D genes are given only for firm matches. Size tells how often a clone was seen (once, few, many) or the class of an expanded clone, and some rows leave it out.

j_call: TRBJ2-5; clone_size: -; v_call: TRBV6-1; d_call: -; cdr3_nt: TGTGCCAGCAGTGAAATAATCCAAGAGACCCAGTACTTC; cdr3_aa: CASSEIIQETQYF
j_call: TRBJ1-1; clone_size: -; v_call: TRBV2; d_call: -; cdr3_nt: TGTGCCAGCAGCCAAATTGAAGCTTTCTTT; cdr3_aa: CASSQIEAFF
j_call: TRBJ2-7; clone_size: -; v_call: TRBV6-5; d_call: -; cdr3_nt: TGTGCCAGCAGTTACGTCGGGGGCGGGGGTTACGAGCAGTACTTC; cdr3_aa: CASSYVGGGGYEQYF
j_call: TRBJ1-5; clone_size: -; v_call: TRBV2; d_call: -; cdr3_nt: TGTGCCAGCAACGACGGTGACAGGCAGCCCCAGCATTTT; cdr3_aa: CASNDGDRQPQHF
j_call: TRBJ2-7; clone_size: -; v_call: TRBV4-2; d_call: TRBD1; cdr3_nt: TGTGCCAGCAGCCAGGGCCCGGGACAGAACTACGAGCAGTACTTC; cdr3_aa: CASSQGPGQNYEQYF
j_call: TRBJ1-1; clone_size: -; v_call: TRBV5-1; d_call: -; cdr3_nt: TGCGCCAGCAGCACCGAGATGAACACTGAAGCTTTCTTT; cdr3_aa: CASSTEMNTEAFF
j_call: TRBJ2-7; clone_size: -; v_call: TRBV6-5; d_call: -; cdr3_nt: TGTGCCAGCAGTTATTTCGAGGCCTACGAGCAGTACTTC; cdr3_aa: CASSYFEAYEQYF
j_call: TRBJ1-2; clone_size: -; v_call: TRBV7-8; d_call: TRBD1; cdr3_nt: TGTGCCAGCAGCTTAGCGCGACAGGGCGGTGGCTACACCTTC; cdr3_aa: CASSLARQGGGYTF
j_call: TRBJ2-2; clone_size: -; v_call: TRBV4-2; d_call: TRBD1; cdr3_nt: TGTGCCAGCAGCCGCGGGACAGGGAATGAGAACACCGGGGAGCTGTTTTTT; cdr3_aa: CASSRGTGNENTGELFF
j_call: TRBJ2-3; clone_size: -; v_call: TRBV25-1; d_call: -; cdr3_nt: TGTGCCAGCAGCCCCCGGGGGGCTAAGGCAGATACGCAGTATTTT; cdr3_aa: CASSPRGAKADTQYF
j_call: TRBJ2-5; clone_size: -; v_call: TRBV2; d_call: -; cdr3_nt: TGTGCCAGCAGTGACGCAGGGCCTGGGAAGACCCAGTACTTC; cdr3_aa: CASSDAGPGKTQYF
j_call: TRBJ1-2; clone_size: -; v_call: TRBV25-1; d_call: TRBD1; cdr3_nt: TGTGCCAGCAGTGAAGTAAGACAGGGAGTGGGCTACACCTTC; cdr3_aa: CASSEVRQGVGYTF
j_call: TRBJ1-1; clone_size: few; v_call: TRBV2; d_call: -; cdr3_nt: TGTGCCAGCAGTGAAGGGGGGGTCGGTGAAGCTTTCTTT; cdr3_aa: CASSEGGVGEAFF
j_call: TRBJ1-2; clone_size: -; v_call: TRBV7-8; d_call: -; cdr3_nt: TGTGCCAGCAGAGAGGCGGGGGGGCGGGGCTATGGCTACACCTTC; cdr3_aa: CASREAGGRGYGYTF
j_call: TRBJ2-5; clone_size: -; v_call: TRBV5-1; d_call: -; cdr3_nt: TGCGCCAGCACCCGTGGCGGGGCGGAAGAGACCCAGTACTTC; cdr3_aa: CASTRGGAEETQYF
j_call: TRBJ2-3; clone_size: -; v_call: TRBV6-4; d_call: TRBD2; cdr3_nt: TGTGCCAGCAGTGTAAGCGGGGCTACAGATACGCAGTATTTT; cdr3_aa: CASSVSGATDTQYF
j_call: TRBJ1-1; clone_size: -; v_call: TRBV4-3; d_call: -; cdr3_nt: TGCGCCAGCAGCCAAGATGGAGGGAGGGTGAACACTGAAGCTTTCTTT; cdr3_aa: CASSQDGGRVNTEAFF
j_call: TRBJ2-7; clone_size: -; v_call: TRBV15; d_call: TRBD1; cdr3_nt: TGTGCCACCAGCAGAGGGCGACAGGGCTACGAGCAGTACTTC; cdr3_aa: CATSRGRQGYEQYF
j_call: TRBJ1-5; clone_size: few; v_call: TRBV6-1; d_call: TRBD1; cdr3_nt: TGTGCCAGCAGTCCGGACAGGGGGAGCAATCAGCCCCAGCATTTT; cdr3_aa: CASSPDRGSNQPQHF
j_call: TRBJ2-3; clone_size: -; v_call: TRBV7-2; d_call: -; cdr3_nt: TGTGCCAGCAGCTTAGCTAGCGGCAGCACAGATACGCAGTATTTT; cdr3_aa: CASSLASGSTDTQYF
j_call: TRBJ2-7; clone_size: -; v_call: TRBV6-5; d_call: -; cdr3_nt: TGTGCCAGCAAGAGACAAGCAGGGAGGTACGAGCAGTACTTC; cdr3_aa: CASKRQAGRYEQYF
j_call: TRBJ1-1; clone_size: -; v_call: TRBV5-6; d_call: -; cdr3_nt: TGTGCCAGCAGCTTGCCTGTAATCACTGAAGCTTTCTTT; cdr3_aa: CASSLPVITEAFF
j_call: TRBJ1-2; clone_size: -; v_call: TRBV6-1; d_call: -; cdr3_nt: TGTGCCAGCAGTGAAGCGCGGGGGGAGACTACTAACTATGGCTACACCTTC; cdr3_aa: CASSEARGETTNYGYTF
j_call: TRBJ2-7; clone_size: -; v_call: TRBV6-5; d_call: -; cdr3_nt: TGTGCCAGCAGTTACTTGCAGGGTTACGAGCAGTACTTC; cdr3_aa: CASSYLQGYEQYF
j_call: TRBJ1-5; clone_size: -; v_call: TRBV2; d_call: TRBD1; cdr3_nt: TGTGCCAGCAACCCCCCGGGACAGGGAAAAGGACAGCCCCAGCATTTT; cdr3_aa: CASNPPGQGKGQPQHF
j_call: TRBJ2-7; clone_size: -; v_call: TRBV30; d_call: -; cdr3_nt: TGTGCCTGGACTAGCTCCCCCTACGAGCAGTACTTC; cdr3_aa: CAWTSSPYEQYF
j_call: TRBJ2-3; clone_size: -; v_call: TRBV7-2; d_call: TRBD1; cdr3_nt: TGTGCCAGCCTCCGAACAGGGGACCCGTACACAGATACGCAGTATTTT; cdr3_aa: CASLRTGDPYTDTQYF
j_call: TRBJ1-5; clone_size: -; v_call: TRBV19; d_call: -; cdr3_nt: TGTGCCAGCAGTCCTCACGGGGGGAGTCAGCCCCAGCATTTT; cdr3_aa: CASSPHGGSQPQHF